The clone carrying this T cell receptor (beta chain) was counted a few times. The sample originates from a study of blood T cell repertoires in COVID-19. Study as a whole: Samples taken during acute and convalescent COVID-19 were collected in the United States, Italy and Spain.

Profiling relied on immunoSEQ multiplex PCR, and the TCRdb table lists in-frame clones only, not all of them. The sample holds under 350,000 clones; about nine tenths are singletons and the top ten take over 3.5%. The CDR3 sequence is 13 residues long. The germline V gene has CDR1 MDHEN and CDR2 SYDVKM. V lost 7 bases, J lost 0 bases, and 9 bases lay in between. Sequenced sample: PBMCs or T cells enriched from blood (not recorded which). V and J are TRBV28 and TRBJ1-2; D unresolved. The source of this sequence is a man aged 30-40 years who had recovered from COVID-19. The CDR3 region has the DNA TGTGCCAGCACAGGCGGGCCTAACTATGGCTACACCTTC. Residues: CASTGGPNYGYTF.